These 10 T cell receptor beta chains came from one sample sequenced in a study of STAT5B mutations in CD4+ large granular lymphocyte leukemia. Assay: immunoSEQ multiplex PCR; the TCRdb copy retains only in-frame clones and omits some. The profile shows some 38,000 clones, about 80% of them singletons. The sample comprised CD4+ T cells from blood buffy coats. The source is a human donor in good health.

This chain connects TRBV2 to TRBJ1-4; D gene unclear. From germline, CDR1 is SNHLY and CDR2 FYNNEI. Trimming shortened V by 6 bases and J by 14 bases, and 19 bases separated the two germline ends. The CDR3 runs 13 residues. The CDR3 reads CASSGGGPRGLFF. CDR3 coding DNA: TGTGCCAGCAGCGGAGGTGGGCCTCGCGGGCTGTTTTTT.

On this clone: One end of the junction varies from germline; a read error may be responsible. V gene TRBV19 combines with J gene TRBJ2-7, with 10 positions matching TRBD2. CDR1 is LNHDA and CDR2 is SQIVND in the germline V gene (reference sequence). This CDR3 is 16 amino acids long. The CDR3 sequence: CASSVDLAGETYEQYF. The CDR3 DNA reads as TGTGCCAGTAGTGTAGACCTAGCGGGGGAGACCTACGAGCAGTACTTC.

The J gene is TRBJ1-4, the V gene TRBV2; D is uncertain. Germline V gene lookup returns CDR1 SNHLY and CDR2 FYNNEI. This CDR3 is 14 amino acids long. V dropped 8 bases and J dropped 8 bases, with 18 bases sitting between them. CDR3 loop: CASGQPGGLEKLFF. The CDR3 DNA is TGTGCCAGCGGCCAACCGGGAGGACTGGAAAAACTGTTTTTT.

Here the CDR3 DNA reads TGTGCCAGCAGTGACCCGACTAGCGGGAGGGGCCATGAGCAGTTCTTC. This sequence encodes CASSDPTSGRGHEQFF. This chain uses TRBV6-4 with TRBJ2-1; 14 nucleotides align to TRBD2. J was trimmed by 8 bases and V by 2 bases; bases with no gene match: 5. This CDR3 comprises 16 residues. Germline lookup yields CDR1 MRHNA and CDR2 SNTAGT.

The genes are TRBV6-1 and TRBJ1-2; D remains ambiguous. Trimming cost V 4 bases and J 4 bases, with 16 bases left between them. Per germline, CDR1 MNHNS and CDR2 SASEGT. This CDR3 region has 15 residues. The CDR3 DNA reads as TGTGCCAGCAGTGGGGCTGTGAACACTCCCTATGGCTACACCTTC. It yields the protein CASSGAVNTPYGYTF.

J is TRBJ1-2 and V is TRBV27; D is possibly TRBD1 (5 bases). Germline lookup yields CDR1 MNHEY and CDR2 SMNVEV (reference sequence). This CDR3 is built from 13 residues. Trimming stripped 9 bases from V and 4 bases from J, with 15 bases between. The CDR3 sequence: CASSREIGYGYTF. The CDR3 DNA is TGTGCCAGTTCCAGGGAGATCGGCTATGGCTACACCTTC.

The V and J genes are TRBV2 and TRBJ2-7; 8 bases align to TRBD1. This CDR3 is built from 12 residues. Germline CDR1 SNHLY, CDR2 FYNNEI. V lost 10 bases to trimming and J lost 2 bases; unmatched junction nucleotides: 4. CDR3 coding DNA: TGTGCCACAGGACAGGGACCCTACGAGCAGTACTTC. Residues: CATGQGPYEQYF.

The sample holds one count of this clone. V is TRBV28 and J is TRBJ2-3; unclear D gene. Germline assignment: CDR1 MDHEN and CDR2 SYDVKM. The CDR3 sequence is 12 residues long. V was pared by 5 bases and J by 0 bases, with 3 bases between. DNA of the CDR3: TGTGCCAGCAGTACTAGCACAGATACGCAGTATTTT. Translation: CASSTSTDTQYF.

In this sample, this clone turned up a few times. V gene TRBV27 combines with J gene TRBJ2-7; no definite D call. The length of the CDR3 is 13 residues. Trimming took off 6 bases at V and 0 bases at J, with 9 bases between the two ends. Germline V gene lookup returns CDR1 MNHEY and CDR2 SMNVEV (reference sequence). The chain's CDR3 is CASRSADSYEQYF. In DNA form, the CDR3 reads TGTGCCAGCAGGTCGGCGGACTCCTACGAGCAGTACTTC.

This clone occurred a few times. The chain carries TRBV7-2 and TRBJ2-5, with D perhaps TRBD1 (5 bases). This CDR3 contains 13 residues. V was trimmed by 1 base and J by 5 bases, leaving 8 bases between them. Germline V gene sequence: CDR1 SGHTA, CDR2 FQGNSA. The CDR3 bases are TGTGCCAGCAGCTTAGGACCAGGGGAGACCCAGTACTTC. It encodes CASSLGPGETQYF. Full variable domain (rest looked up from reference TRBV7-2 and TRBJ2-5): GAGVSQSPSNKVTEKGKDVELRCDPISGHTALYWYRQSLGQGLEFLIYFQGNSAPDKSGLPSDRFSAERTGGSVSTLTIQRTQQEDSAVYLCASSLGPGETQYFGPGTRLLVL.